This is a list of T cell receptor beta chains from one sample in a study of blood T cells in healthy people across ages. TCRdb re-analysed the 5' RACE reads in MiXCR, keeping a single row per CDR3 protein. This sample has hundreds of thousands of distinct CDR3 sequences; 58% occur once, and the top ten carry over 30%. The sequenced sample was blood. These receptors were collected from a man between 60 and 75 years old in good health. CDR3s include the opening cysteine and the closing phenylalanine or tryptophan. The D gene is left open where the match is weak. Size values are once, few and many counts, or a class for expanded clones, and some rows have none.

clone size	D gene	V gene	J gene	CDR3 protein	CDR3 DNA
-	-	TRBV20-1	TRBJ2-5	CSASLGLYQETQYF	TGCAGTGCTAGTCTCGGCCTGTACCAAGAGACCCAGTACTTC
-	TRBD1	TRBV7-2	TRBJ2-7	CASSPRTGASEQYF	TGTGCCAGCAGCCCTAGGACAGGGGCCAGCGAGCAGTACTTC
-	-	TRBV20-1	TRBJ2-5	CSARGVRGRPQETQYF	TGCAGTGCTAGAGGGGTCCGGGGTAGGCCCCAAGAGACCCAGTACTTC
-	-	TRBV29-1	TRBJ2-5	CSALTGHGTQYF	TGCAGCGCCCTGACAGGCCATGGGACCCAGTACTTC
-	-	TRBV5-6	TRBJ2-2	CASSLGMNIGELFF	TGTGCCAGCAGCTTAGGGATGAACATCGGGGAGCTGTTTTTT
-	TRBD1	TRBV20-1	TRBJ2-7	CSASGTGGYEQYF	TGCAGTGCTAGCGGGACAGGAGGCTACGAGCAGTACTTC
-	-	TRBV6-2/TRBV6-3	TRBJ1-2	CASSYQVASGYTF	TGTGCCAGCAGTTACCAGGTCGCAAGCGGCTACACCTTC
-	-	TRBV29-1	TRBJ2-1	CSTQKTGPGEQFF	TGCAGCACTCAGAAGACTGGGCCTGGTGAGCAGTTCTTC
-	-	TRBV20-1	TRBJ2-1	CSARSGGSSYNEQFF	TGCAGTGCTAGGTCGGGGGGCAGCTCCTACAATGAGCAGTTCTTC
once	TRBD1	TRBV28	TRBJ2-5	CASSWGQGARETQYF	TGTGCCAGCAGTTGGGGACAGGGGGCGAGGGAGACCCAGTACTTC
-	-	TRBV5-1	TRBJ2-3	CASSFTRNTDTQYF	TGCGCCAGCAGCTTCACCCGGAACACAGATACGCAGTATTTT
-	-	TRBV3-1	TRBJ2-1	CASSHIAESSYNEQFF	TGTGCCAGCAGCCATATAGCGGAAAGCTCCTACAATGAGCAGTTCTTC
few	-	TRBV2	TRBJ1-5	CASRLGGGNQPQHF	TGTGCCAGCAGGTTAGGTGGGGGTAATCAGCCCCAGCATTTT
few	-	TRBV29-1	TRBJ2-5	CSVGMDNQETQYF	TGCAGCGTTGGAATGGACAATCAAGAGACCCAGTACTTC
once	-	TRBV20-1	TRBJ1-2	CSVFDYGYTF	TGCAGTGTATTCGACTATGGCTACACCTTC
-	TRBD1	TRBV7-2	TRBJ2-1	CASSLGQPSYNEQFF	TGTGCCAGCAGCTTGGGACAGCCCTCCTACAATGAGCAGTTCTTC
-	TRBD2	TRBV20-1	TRBJ2-1	CSAEIAGGYNEQFF	TGCAGTGCTGAGATAGCGGGGGGTTACAATGAGCAGTTCTTC
-	TRBD1	TRBV25-1	TRBJ1-1	CASKSTGGASNTEAFF	TGTGCCAGCAAATCGACAGGGGGGGCCTCGAACACTGAAGCTTTCTTT
-	TRBD2	TRBV5-4	TRBJ2-7	CASSPDPGGSHNEQYF	TGTGCCAGCAGCCCTGACCCGGGGGGGTCACACAATGAGCAGTACTTC
-	TRBD2	TRBV10-2	TRBJ2-7	CASSDLTSGGLKYEQYF	TGCGCCAGCAGTGACCTGACTAGCGGGGGCCTGAAATACGAGCAGTACTTC
few	TRBD2	TRBV4-2	TRBJ2-1	CASSQRGAFYNEQFF	TGTGCCAGCAGCCAGCGGGGGGCCTTTTACAATGAGCAGTTCTTC
-	-	TRBV6-1	TRBJ1-2	CASRLDGTYYGYTF	TGTGCCAGCAGGCTGGACGGAACCTACTATGGCTACACCTTC
-	-	TRBV5-1	TRBJ1-4	CASSLLAGPNEKLFF	TGCGCCAGCAGCTTGTTGGCGGGACCTAATGAAAAACTGTTTTTT
once	-	TRBV15	TRBJ2-2	CATSRDPLFTGELFF	TGTGCCACCAGCAGAGATCCCCTATTCACCGGGGAGCTGTTTTTT
-	-	TRBV27	TRBJ2-5	CASSFSWGSGETQYF	TGTGCCAGCAGTTTTTCATGGGGCTCGGGAGAGACCCAGTACTTC
once	-	TRBV6-5	TRBJ2-1	CASNYSWPGRDFRNEQFF	TGTGCCAGCAATTACTCGTGGCCCGGCAGGGACTTTCGGAATGAGCAGTTCTTC
-	-	TRBV6-5	TRBJ2-3	CASSYRASDTQYF	TGTGCCAGCAGTTATCGAGCTTCGGATACGCAGTATTTT
-	TRBD1	TRBV6-2/TRBV6-3	TRBJ2-7	CASSTGQGRYEQYF	TGTGCCAGCAGTACGGGACAGGGCCGCTACGAGCAGTACTTC
few	TRBD1	TRBV11-2	TRBJ1-6	CASSSGTVGSPLHF	TGTGCCAGCAGTTCAGGGACAGTCGGTTCACCCCTCCACTTT
-	-	TRBV7-9	TRBJ2-3	CASSMTNPSTDTQYF	TGTGCCAGCAGCATGACTAATCCTAGCACAGATACGCAGTATTTT
-	-	TRBV6-5	TRBJ1-2	CASSYSIPSRNYGYTF	TGTGCCAGCAGTTACTCGATACCGTCCAGAAACTATGGCTACACCTTC
few	-	TRBV13	TRBJ2-1	CASSLYSEYNEQFF	TGTGCCAGCAGCCTATACTCGGAATACAATGAGCAGTTCTTC
few	TRBD1	TRBV7-2	TRBJ2-7	CASSLSGQSYEQYF	TGTGCCAGCAGCCTATCGGGACAGAGCTACGAGCAGTACTTC
-	-	TRBV5-1	TRBJ2-2	CASSPVPGELFF	TGCGCCAGCAGCCCCGTCCCCGGGGAGCTGTTTTTT
-	-	TRBV10-3	TRBJ2-7	CAISQRGPYEQYF	TGTGCCATCAGTCAACGCGGACCCTACGAGCAGTACTTC
few	TRBD2	TRBV7-2	TRBJ2-1	CASSLAAGAYNEQFF	TGCGCCAGCAGCTTGGCCGCGGGGGCCTACAATGAGCAGTTCTTC
few	-	TRBV16	TRBJ1-4	CASSGSRSGPEKLFF	TGTGCCAGCAGCGGGTCGCGCTCAGGGCCTGAAAAACTGTTTTTT
once	-	TRBV6-2/TRBV6-3	TRBJ2-2	CASSYHPGRDTGELFF	TGTGCCAGCAGTTACCATCCAGGGCGGGACACCGGGGAGCTGTTTTTT
-	-	TRBV7-8	TRBJ2-5	CASNVQDPEETQYF	TGTGCCAGCAACGTACAGGATCCTGAAGAGACCCAGTACTTC
-	TRBD2	TRBV5-1	TRBJ2-3	CASSLERGGTDTQYF	TGCGCCAGTAGCTTGGAACGGGGGGGCACAGATACGCAGTATTTT
-	TRBD1	TRBV6-6	TRBJ1-1	CASSYSKSRQGFGAFF	TGTGCCAGCAGTTACTCGAAGTCGAGACAGGGCTTCGGAGCTTTCTTT
many	-	TRBV7-2	TRBJ2-7	CASSLAGQRSYEQYF	TGTGCCAGCAGCTTAGCAGGGCAGAGGAGCTACGAGCAGTACTTC
few	TRBD2	TRBV20-1	TRBJ2-3	CSARTSRGFDTQYF	TGCAGTGCGAGGACTAGCAGGGGATTCGATACGCAGTATTTT
few	-	TRBV7-2	TRBJ2-1	CASSTNYNEQFF	TGTGCCAGCAGCACCAACTACAATGAGCAGTTCTTC
-	TRBD2	TRBV29-1	TRBJ2-5	CSVEVPSGGPYQETQYF	TGCAGCGTTGAAGTGCCTAGCGGGGGCCCGTACCAAGAGACCCAGTACTTC
-	TRBD1	TRBV12-3/TRBV12-4	TRBJ1-1	CASSPGQATTEAFF	TGTGCCAGCAGTCCGGGACAGGCGACCACTGAAGCTTTCTTT
-	-	TRBV3-1	TRBJ2-7	CASSPVSGLPSEQYF	TGTGCCAGCAGCCCAGTCTCGGGCCTTCCAAGCGAGCAGTACTTC
-	-	TRBV20-1	TRBJ2-7	CSARDIQGSYEQYF	TGCAGTGCTAGAGATATACAGGGTTCCTACGAGCAGTACTTC
-	TRBD2	TRBV12-3/TRBV12-4	TRBJ2-3	CASSWGGGARTDTQYF	TGTGCCAGCAGTTGGGGCGGGGGGGCTCGCACAGATACGCAGTATTTT
-	-	TRBV9	TRBJ2-7	CASSAASRGTAYEQYF	TGTGCCAGCAGCGCCGCTTCCCGCGGGACAGCCTACGAGCAGTACTTC